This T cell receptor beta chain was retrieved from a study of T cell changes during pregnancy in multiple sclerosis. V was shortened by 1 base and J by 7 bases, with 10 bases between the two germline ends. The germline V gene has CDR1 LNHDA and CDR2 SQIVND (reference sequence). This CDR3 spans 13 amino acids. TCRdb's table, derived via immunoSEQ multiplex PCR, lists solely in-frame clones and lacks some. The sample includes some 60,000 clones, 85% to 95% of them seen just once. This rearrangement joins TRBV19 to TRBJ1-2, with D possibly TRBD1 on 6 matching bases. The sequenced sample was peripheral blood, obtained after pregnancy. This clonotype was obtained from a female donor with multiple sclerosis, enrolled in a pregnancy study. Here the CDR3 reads CASSIGQGPGYTF. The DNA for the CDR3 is TGTGCCAGTAGTATAGGGCAGGGGCCTGGCTACACCTTC.